A selection of T cell receptor beta chains follows, all from one sample in a study of early T cells in non-severe SARS-CoV-2 infection. TCRdb processed the 5' RACE reads anew with MiXCR; each CDR3 protein has one entry. This table holds around 80,000 distinct CDR3 sequences, 12% found once. Sequencing was performed on whole blood. These receptors were obtained from an adult who was a healthcare worker with PCR-confirmed SARS-CoV-2 infection or an uninfected control (not recorded which). CDR3s include the opening cysteine and the closing phenylalanine or tryptophan.

cdr3_length: 18
j_call: TRBJ1-6
v_call: TRBV3-1
cdr3_aa: CASSPWPPDRAYNSPLHF

cdr3_length: 14
j_call: TRBJ1-1
v_call: TRBV5-1
cdr3_aa: CASSSGTRGTEAFF

cdr3_length: 16
j_call: TRBJ1-3
v_call: TRBV7-8
cdr3_aa: CASSLVRDGAENTIYF

cdr3_length: 17
j_call: TRBJ2-1
v_call: TRBV7-6
cdr3_aa: CASSFSVRTSVNNEQFF

cdr3_length: 15
j_call: TRBJ2-1
v_call: TRBV6-2/TRBV6-3
cdr3_aa: CASSYSKLTYNEQFF

cdr3_length: 11
j_call: TRBJ1-2
v_call: TRBV7-9
cdr3_aa: CASSLADNYTF

cdr3_length: 15
j_call: TRBJ2-3
v_call: TRBV20-1
cdr3_aa: CSARVTAGGLLTQYF

cdr3_length: 16
j_call: TRBJ2-1
v_call: TRBV7-6
cdr3_aa: CASSFEGGVSYNEQFF

cdr3_length: 13
j_call: TRBJ2-3
v_call: TRBV24-1
cdr3_aa: CATAGTSTDTQYF

cdr3_length: 13
j_call: TRBJ2-7
v_call: TRBV7-3
cdr3_aa: CASSRGAVGEQYF

cdr3_length: 16
j_call: TRBJ2-3
v_call: TRBV15
cdr3_aa: CATSSPPRGRRDTQYF

cdr3_length: 13
j_call: TRBJ1-5
v_call: TRBV2
cdr3_aa: CASAPGLDQPQHF

cdr3_length: 14
j_call: TRBJ1-1
v_call: TRBV30
cdr3_aa: CAWRPGGVNTEAFF

cdr3_length: 13
j_call: TRBJ1-5
v_call: TRBV19
cdr3_aa: CAASGYSNQPQHF

cdr3_length: 14
j_call: TRBJ1-2
v_call: TRBV6-1
cdr3_aa: CASTKGVYLYGYTF

cdr3_length: 17
j_call: TRBJ2-7
v_call: TRBV4-2
cdr3_aa: CASSQGGLAGGGYEQYF

cdr3_length: 13
j_call: TRBJ2-3
v_call: TRBV7-2
cdr3_aa: CASSSTATDTQYF